The rows below give T cell receptor beta chains drawn from one sample of a study of cytomegalovirus exposure and HLA in healthy donors. The assay was immunoSEQ multiplex PCR, and TCRdb's table has in-frame clones only and misses some. Among 200,000 to 300,000 clones listed, about 88% were seen once. The specimen sequenced was PBMCs. The receptors were gathered from a girl aged 2 to 10 in good health and CMV-seronegative. Each CDR3 is given with its conserved first and last residue. D genes are given only for firm matches.

len: 15
v_gene: TRBV9
d_gene: TRBD2
j_gene: TRBJ2-3
CDR3nt: TGTGCCAGCAGCGTCCTAGCGGGGGTCACAGATACGCAGTATTTT
CDR3aa: CASSVLAGVTDTQYF

len: 14
v_gene: TRBV6-5
d_gene: -
j_gene: TRBJ1-1
CDR3nt: TGTGCCAGCAGTTGGGGGCGGCTGAACACTGAAGCTTTCTTT
CDR3aa: CASSWGRLNTEAFF

len: 12
v_gene: TRBV30
d_gene: -
j_gene: TRBJ2-5
CDR3nt: TGTGCCTGGAGTGTTTCCGGAGAGACCCAGTACTTC
CDR3aa: CAWSVSGETQYF

len: 12
v_gene: TRBV19
d_gene: TRBD1
j_gene: TRBJ1-1
CDR3nt: TGTGCCAGCCGGGACAGGGCTTATGAAGCTTTCTTT
CDR3aa: CASRDRAYEAFF

len: 14
v_gene: TRBV2
d_gene: -
j_gene: TRBJ1-1
CDR3nt: TGTGCCAGCAAATTGAGGGGCGCTAGGGGGGAAGCTTTCTTT
CDR3aa: CASKLRGARGEAFF

len: 13
v_gene: TRBV6-1
d_gene: -
j_gene: TRBJ2-7
CDR3nt: TGTGCCAGCAGTGAAGGCAGATCCTACGAGCAGTACTTC
CDR3aa: CASSEGRSYEQYF

len: 16
v_gene: TRBV2
d_gene: TRBD1
j_gene: TRBJ2-5
CDR3nt: TGTGCCAGCTGGGCAGGGGGCGAGGGTTGGGGGAAGACCCAGTACTTC
CDR3aa: CASWAGGEGWGKTQYF

len: 13
v_gene: TRBV29-1
d_gene: TRBD1
j_gene: TRBJ1-1
CDR3nt: TGCAGCGTCTGGTCCGGGACAGGGTATCTTACTTTCTTT
CDR3aa: CSVWSGTGYLTFF

len: 15
v_gene: TRBV9
d_gene: TRBD1
j_gene: TRBJ2-5
CDR3nt: TGTGCCAGCAGCGTAGTGCCGGGACAGCAAGAGACCCAGTACTTC
CDR3aa: CASSVVPGQQETQYF

len: 13
v_gene: TRBV7-2
d_gene: -
j_gene: TRBJ1-5
CDR3nt: TGTGCCAGCAGCTTTGTCAGCGGTCAGCCCCAGCATTTT
CDR3aa: CASSFVSGQPQHF

len: 19
v_gene: TRBV4-1
d_gene: TRBD2
j_gene: TRBJ2-3
CDR3nt: TGCGCCAGCAGCCAAGCCACCGGGACTAGCGGGAGGTTGTCAGATACGCAGTATTTT
CDR3aa: CASSQATGTSGRLSDTQYF

len: 14
v_gene: TRBV13
d_gene: TRBD1
j_gene: TRBJ1-2
CDR3nt: TGTGCCAGCAGCCTTCAGGGGGCTGGCTATGGCTACACCTTC
CDR3aa: CASSLQGAGYGYTF